Shown below are 5 T cell receptor beta chains from a single sample sequenced in a study of CD8 T cells in ankylosing spondylitis. TCRdb itself ran the 5' RACE reads through MiXCR, one entry per CDR3 protein. Among 200,000 to 250,000 distinct CDR3 sequences listed, more than 9% were seen once. Sample: blood, either unsorted or a sorted T cell fraction (not recorded which). These TCRs come from a male donor with ankylosing spondylitis or in good health (not recorded which).

This clonotype was seen many times. V and J are TRBV9 and TRBJ2-2; D gene uncertain. The germline CDR1 and CDR2 sequences are SGDLS and YYNGEE. The CDR3 spans 15 residues. V dropped 3 bases and J dropped 4 bases, with 13 bases sitting between them. The chain's CDR3 is CASSARTGSTGELFF. CDR3 DNA sequence: TGTGCCAGCAGCGCCAGGACGGGCAGCACCGGGGAGCTGTTTTTT.

This sequence joins TRBV19 and TRBJ1-3; D is unresolved. The CDR3 runs 15 residues. V was cut by 5 bases and J by 0 bases, with 11 bases left in between. CDR1 is LNHDA and CDR2 is SQIVND in the germline V gene (reference sequence). Here the CDR3 reads CASSSVGLSGNTIYF. CDR3 DNA: TGTGCCAGTAGTTCGGTCGGACTCTCTGGAAACACCATATATTTT.

This clonotype has more than one count but fewer than ten. V gene TRBV7-2 combines with J gene TRBJ2-2; 12 nucleotides align to TRBD2. CDR1 and CDR2 (germline): SGHTA, FQGNSA. V shed 5 bases, J shed 4 bases, and the junction held 5 bases outside the gene matches. This CDR3 region has 16 residues. The CDR3 protein is CASSPRTSGATGELFF. The CDR3 bases are TGTGCCAGCAGCCCAAGGACTAGCGGGGCCACCGGGGAGCTGTTTTTT.

The chain combines TRBV5-1 with TRBJ1-1; 7 positions match TRBD1. The CDR3 consists of 15 residues. Germline loops: CDR1 SGHRS, CDR2 YFSETQ. Germline trimming cut 4 bases from V and 5 bases from J; bases unmatched to any gene: 11. The CDR3 bases are TGCGCCAGCAGCCCGGAGCAGGGGGGTGAAACTGAAGCTTTCTTT. This sequence encodes CASSPEQGGETEAFF.

This clonotype was detected a few times. This chain joins TRBV11-2 and TRBJ2-1, with TRBD2 identical over 13 bases. The J segment lost 8 bases and the V segment lost 0 bases, leaving 13 bases of the junction unmatched. The germline gives CDR1 SGHAT, CDR2 FQNNGV. The CDR3 is 19 residues long. CDR3 protein: CASSLDLRLAGGFGYEQFF. CDR3 sequence (DNA): TGTGCCAGCAGCTTAGATCTCCGACTAGCGGGGGGTTTTGGTTATGAGCAGTTCTTC. The entire variable domain, with the rest obtained from reference TRBV11-2 and TRBJ2-1, is as follows: EAGVAQSPRYKIIEKRQSVAFWCNPISGHATLYWYQQILGQGPKLLIQFQNNGVVDDSQLPKDRFSAERLKGVDSTLKIQPAKLEDSAVYLCASSLDLRLAGGFGYEQFFGPGTRLTVL.